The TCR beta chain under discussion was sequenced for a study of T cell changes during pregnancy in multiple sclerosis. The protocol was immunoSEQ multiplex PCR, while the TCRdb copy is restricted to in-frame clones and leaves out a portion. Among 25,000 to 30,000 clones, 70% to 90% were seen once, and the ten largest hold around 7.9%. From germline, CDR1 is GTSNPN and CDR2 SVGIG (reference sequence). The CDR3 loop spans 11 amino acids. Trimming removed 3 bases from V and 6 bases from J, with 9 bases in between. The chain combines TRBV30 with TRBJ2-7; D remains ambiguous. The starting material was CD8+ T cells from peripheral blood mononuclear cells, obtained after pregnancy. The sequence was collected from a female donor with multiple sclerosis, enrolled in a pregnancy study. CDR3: CAWSWRSEQYF. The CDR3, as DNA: TGTGCCTGGAGCTGGCGGTCCGAGCAGTACTTC.